One sample yielded the 18 T cell receptor beta chains listed below, sequenced in a study of molecular identifiers for immune sequencing clone quantification. From the PCR reads, TCRdb called clonotypes with MiXCR, one entry per CDR3 protein. The repertoire has fewer than 350,000 distinct CDR3 sequences, 20% to 25% of them found once; the top ten carry approximately 0.84%. The sample comprised naive CD8+ T cells from blood, with Jurkat cell RNA spiked in. As to subset: FACS-sorted CD8+CD4-CCR7+CD45RA+ naive T cells. The receptors derive from a human donor in good health. Some libraries in this study had Jurkat cell RNA spiked in.

The chain carries TRBV29-1 and TRBJ2-1, with D unclear. Germline-derived CDR1 and CDR2 are SQVTM and ANQGSEA. V gave up 4 bases and J gave up 3 bases, with 13 bases separating them. The CDR3 covers 14 residues. The DNA of the CDR3 is TGCAGCGTTGCTTTAACAGCCCTCTACAATGAGCAGTTCTTC. Its translation: CSVALTALYNEQFF.

The CDR3 region has the DNA TGTGCCAGCAGTGCCTCCCGGCGGTCATACTATGGCTACACCTTC. It translates to CASSASRRSYYGYTF. J is TRBJ1-2 and V is TRBV2; D remains ambiguous. Trimming pared 4 bases from V and 3 bases from J, leaving 15 bases between. Germline V gene sequence: CDR1 SNHLY, CDR2 FYNNEI. The CDR3 is 15 residues long.

The chain is built from TRBV27 and TRBJ2-7; the match to TRBD1 covers 7 bases. This CDR3 spans 13 amino acids. V was pared by 5 bases and J by 3 bases, with 4 bases of the junction left unmatched. The germline CDR1 and CDR2 sequences are MNHEY and SMNVEV (reference sequence). CDR3 coding DNA: TGTGCCAGCAGTCGGACAGGAAACTACGAGCAGTACTTC. Translation: CASSRTGNYEQYF.

In its sample, this clonotype was seen a few times. The genes are TRBV20-1 and TRBJ2-3; 7 nucleotides agree with TRBD2. Per germline, CDR1 DFQATT and CDR2 SNEGSKA (reference sequence). This CDR3 comprises 14 residues. V lost 4 bases and J lost 0; bases outside the gene matches: 4. In DNA form, the CDR3 reads TGCAGTGCTACCACTAGCGAGAGCACAGATACGCAGTATTTT. Translation: CSATTSESTDTQYF.

Only a few counts were recorded for this clonotype. This sequence joins TRBV20-1 and TRBJ2-1; 8 positions agree with TRBD1. Germline CDR1 reads DFQATT; CDR2 reads SNEGSKA (reference sequence). The CDR3 extends over 18 amino acids. CDR3 sequence reads: CNARTGQSRRSSYNEQFF. In nucleotides, the CDR3 is TGCAATGCCCGGACAGGGCAATCCCGTAGGAGCTCCTACAATGAGCAGTTCTTC.

The chain recombines TRBV6-5 with TRBJ2-3; TRBD1 aligns across 7 bases. After removal of 0 bases from V and 2 bases from J, the junction contained 2 bases not matched to a gene. In germline, CDR1 is MNHEY, CDR2 SVGAGI. This CDR3 is 15 amino acids long. DNA for the CDR3: TGTGCCAGCAGTTACTCCGGGACAGACACAGATACGCAGTATTTT. This sequence encodes CASSYSGTDTDTQYF.

To note about this clonotype: A junction end diverges from the germline sequence, so it may reflect a read error. The V and J genes are TRBV7-6 and TRBJ2-7, with D possibly TRBD2 on 5 matching bases. The germline CDR1 and CDR2 sequences are SGHVS and FNYEAQ. The CDR3 runs to 14 residues. CDR3 amino acids: CAGSSGSDYGEQYF. In nucleotides, the CDR3 is TGTGCCGGCAGCTCGGGATCAGATTACGGGGAGCAGTACTTC.

This clonotype has ten or more counts. J is TRBJ2-5 and V is TRBV28; D is possibly TRBD2 (6 bases). From germline, CDR1 is MDHEN and CDR2 SYDVKM. V was pared by 3 bases and J by 4 bases, with 12 bases between. CDR3 length: 14 amino acids. DNA for the CDR3: TGTGCCAGCAGTTTTCCTGGAGGGACAGAGACCCAGTACTTC. It is translated as CASSFPGGTETQYF.

This clonotype was counted a few times. V and J are TRBV6-2 or TRBV6-3 and TRBJ2-3; 7 bases fit TRBD1. CDR1 is MNHEY and CDR2 is SVGEGT in the germline V gene. J lost 2 bases, V lost 6 bases, and 11 bases had no gene match. The CDR3 runs to 16 residues. CDR3 region: CASSHDGTGATDTQYF. CDR3 sequence (DNA): TGTGCCAGCAGCCATGACGGAACAGGGGCCACAGATACGCAGTATTTT.

This clonotype was detected many times. The chain has TRBV4-1 and TRBJ1-2, with 7 bases aligning to TRBD1. V gave up 1 base and J gave up 3 bases; unmatched junction bases: 5. CDR1 and CDR2 (germline): MGHRA, YSYEKL. This CDR3 region has 15 residues. CDR3 in DNA: TGCGCCAGCAGCCAAGGAACAGGGGCGCACTATGGCTACACCTTC. Protein product: CASSQGTGAHYGYTF.

The chain has TRBV6-2 or TRBV6-3 and TRBJ1-5; 10 bases line up with TRBD1. Losses at the gene ends were 0 bases for V and 3 bases for J; bases not matched to a gene: 5. The germline V gene encodes CDR1 MNHEY and CDR2 SVGEGT. The CDR3 has 17 residues. In DNA, the CDR3 is TGTGCCAGCAGTTACTCGGGGACAGGGGCTAACAATCAGCCCCAGCATTTT. Protein product: CASSYSGTGANNQPQHF.

This chain links TRBV11-2 with TRBJ2-7, with D hard to call. Trimming shortened V by 7 bases and J by 3 bases, and 10 bases separated the two germline ends. CDR1 and CDR2 (germline): SGHAT, FQNNGV. The CDR3 runs to 12 residues. CDR3: CASNQPGYEQYF. The CDR3, as DNA: TGTGCCAGCAACCAGCCAGGCTACGAGCAGTACTTC.

This clonotype was found many times. The chain carries TRBV11-2 and TRBJ2-3, with 9 positions matching TRBD2. J lost 2 bases, V lost 4 bases, and 10 bases had no gene match. CDR1 and CDR2 from the germline V gene are SGHAT and FQNNGV. This CDR3 comprises 17 residues. The CDR3 nucleotides read TGTGCCAGCAGCTCACATGAGACTAGCGGCTACACAGATACGCAGTATTTT. It encodes CASSSHETSGYTDTQYF.

About this clonotype itself: This clone may be a read error of a much larger clone one base away. The chain is built from TRBV28 and TRBJ2-4; 9 nucleotides line up with TRBD2. The CDR3 covers 17 residues. V lost 11 bases, J lost 1 base, and 15 bases stayed unmatched. CDR1 and CDR2 (germline): MDHEN, SYDVKM. CDR3 sequence (DNA): TGTGCCGGCCGGGATCTAGCGGGATTCACGGCCAAAAACATTCAGTACTTC. It yields the protein CAGRDLAGFTAKNIQYF.

Of note for this clonotype: A read error is the likely source, as a far larger clone sits one nucleotide away. The rearrangement uses TRBV5-5 and TRBJ1-1; D not certain. Germline CDR1 and CDR2: SGHKS and YYEKEE (reference sequence). The CDR3 spans 12 residues. Written as DNA, the CDR3 is TGTGCCAGCGGCTTGTGGGGCACTGAAGCTTTCTTT. Encoded protein: CASGLWGTEAFF. The variable domain in full, with the rest retrieved from reference TRBV5-5 and TRBJ1-1, is DAGVTQSPTHLIKTRGQQVTLRCSPISGHKSVSWYQQVLGQGPQFIFQYYEKEERGRGNFPDRFSARQFPNYSSELNVNALLLGDSALYLCASGLWGTEAFFGQGTRLTVV.

On this clonotype itself: Since a much larger clone is just one base distant, this may be a read error. The chain has TRBV7-9 and TRBJ1-4, with TRBD1 matching 8 bases. The CDR3 runs to 14 residues. Per germline, CDR1 SEHNR and CDR2 FQNEAQ (reference sequence). The J segment lost 8 bases and the V segment lost 1 base, leaving 3 bases of the junction unmatched. The CDR3 protein is CASSLVTGGEKLFF. DNA of the CDR3: TGTGCCAGCAGCTTAGTTACAGGGGGGGAAAAACTGTTTTTT.

This clonotype has ten or more counts. The rearrangement uses TRBV6-5 and TRBJ2-7, with D unclear. CDR1 and CDR2 from the germline V gene are MNHEY and SVGAGI. Trimming removed 0 bases from V and 4 bases from J, with 13 bases in between. This CDR3 region has 15 residues. This CDR3 reads CASSYSIGVAYEQYF. For the CDR3, the DNA is TGTGCCAGCAGTTACTCGATTGGGGTAGCTTACGAGCAGTACTTC.

The V call is TRBV6-2 or TRBV6-3, the J call TRBJ1-5; 8 bases align to TRBD1. The trim removed 2 bases at V and 3 bases at J, leaving 9 bases unmatched. The CDR3 runs 17 residues. Germline V gene data show CDR1 as MNHEY and CDR2 as SVGEGT. DNA of the CDR3: TGTGCCAGCAGTTACGCGGACAGGGCATACAACAATCAGCCCCAGCATTTT. This translates into CASSYADRAYNNQPQHF.